Sequencing of this T cell receptor (beta chain) was carried out in a study of T cells after yellow fever vaccination. MiXCR, run by TCRdb on the 5' RACE reads, gives a single entry per CDR3 protein. The repertoire holds some 600,000 distinct CDR3 sequences, with 17% as singletons. CDR1 is SGHRS and CDR2 is YFSETQ in the germline V gene. Trimming shortened V by 0 bases and J by 7 bases, and 14 bases separated the two germline ends. CDR3 length: 15 residues. The chain links TRBV5-1 to TRBJ1-5; D is ambiguous. The TCR was taken from a man aged 18-30 years who received the YFV17D yellow fever vaccine. This specimen consisted of PBMCs, obtained less than 6 days after the first yellow fever vaccination. CDR3 nucleotides: TGCGCCAGCAGCTTGGACGGCCCCAGCGGGCAGCCCCAGCATTTT. It encodes CASSLDGPSGQPQHF.